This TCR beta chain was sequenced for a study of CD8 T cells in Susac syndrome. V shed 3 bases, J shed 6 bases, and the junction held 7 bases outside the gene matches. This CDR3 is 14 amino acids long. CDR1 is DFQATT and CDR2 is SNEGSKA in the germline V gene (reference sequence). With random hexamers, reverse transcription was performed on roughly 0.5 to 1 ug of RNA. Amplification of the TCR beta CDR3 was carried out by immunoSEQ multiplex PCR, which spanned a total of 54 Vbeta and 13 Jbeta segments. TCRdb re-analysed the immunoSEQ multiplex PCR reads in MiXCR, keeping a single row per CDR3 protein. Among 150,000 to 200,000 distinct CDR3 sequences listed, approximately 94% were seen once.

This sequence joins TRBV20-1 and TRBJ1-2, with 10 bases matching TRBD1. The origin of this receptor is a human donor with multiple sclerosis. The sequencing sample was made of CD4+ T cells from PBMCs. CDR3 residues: CSARTPGTGDGYTF. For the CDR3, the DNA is TGCAGTGCTAGGACCCCCGGGACAGGGGATGGCTACACCTTC.